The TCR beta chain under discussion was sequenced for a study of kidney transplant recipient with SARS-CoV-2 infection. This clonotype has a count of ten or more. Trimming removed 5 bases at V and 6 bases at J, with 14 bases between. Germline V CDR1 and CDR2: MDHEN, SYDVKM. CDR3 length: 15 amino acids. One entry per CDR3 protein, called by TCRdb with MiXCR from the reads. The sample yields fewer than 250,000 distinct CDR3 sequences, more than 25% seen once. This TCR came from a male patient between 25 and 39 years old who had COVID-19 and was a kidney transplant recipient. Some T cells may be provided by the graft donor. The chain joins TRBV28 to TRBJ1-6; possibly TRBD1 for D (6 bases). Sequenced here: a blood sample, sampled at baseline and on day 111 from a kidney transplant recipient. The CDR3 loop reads CASSPPRGSNSPLHF. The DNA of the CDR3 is TGTGCCAGCAGTCCCCCTAGGGGGTCTAATTCACCCCTCCACTTT.